This T cell receptor beta chain stems from a study of blood T cell repertoires in COVID-19. Sequencing was performed with immunoSEQ multiplex PCR; in TCRdb, only in-frame clones are kept and a portion is missing. The data show 220,000 or so clones, nearly 90% seen once. This CDR3 region has 15 residues. V gave up 5 bases and J gave up 1 base; unmatched junction bases: 1. Per the germline V gene, CDR1 is SSHAT and CDR2 is FNYEAQ (reference sequence). This clone was detected only a few times. This clonotype originated in a man aged 30 to 39 who had been exposed to COVID-19. The gene calls are TRBV7-7 and TRBJ2-2, with 10 bases identical to TRBD1. The specimen sequenced was PBMCs or T cells enriched from blood (not recorded which). Written as DNA, the CDR3 is TGTGCCAGCAGCCGGGACAGGGGGAACACCGGGGAGCTGTTTTTT. Translated: CASSRDRGNTGELFF. Supplemented by reference TRBV7-7 and TRBJ2-2, the full variable domain reads GAGVSQSPRYKVTKRGQDVTLRCDPISSHATLYWYQQALGQGPEFLTYFNYEAQPDKSGLPSDRFSAERPEGSISTLTIQRTEQRDSAMYRCASSRDRGNTGELFFGEGSRLTVL.